One sample yielded the 24 T cell receptor beta chains listed below, sequenced in a study of cytomegalovirus exposure and HLA in healthy donors. Amplification used 60 Vbeta primers and 13 Jbeta primers. Some clones are missing from TCRdb's copy, which holds only in-frame ones; the method was immunoSEQ multiplex PCR. The repertoire holds some 190,000 clones, with more than 75% as singletons. The sequenced sample was PBMCs. The receptor source for this set is a man aged 35-49 years in good health and CMV-seronegative.

This chain links TRBV6-6 with TRBJ2-7; 7 bases align to TRBD2. The CDR3 contains 11 residues. Germline lookup yields CDR1 MNHNY and CDR2 SVGAGI (reference sequence). J was trimmed by 5 bases and V by 10 bases; bases with no gene match: 5. CDR3 protein: CATSLADEQYF. CDR3 sequence (DNA): TGTGCCACGTCTCTAGCGGACGAGCAGTACTTC.

The chain uses TRBV6-1 and TRBJ1-5; 10 positions match TRBD1. This CDR3 has 15 amino acids. After removal of 4 bases from V and 2 bases from J, the junction contained 2 bases not matched to a gene. Germline lookup yields CDR1 MNHNS and CDR2 SASEGT. CDR3: CASSGGTGGNQPQHF. In nucleotides, the CDR3 is TGTGCCAGCAGTGGGGGGACAGGGGGCAATCAGCCCCAGCATTTT.

This clone occurred a few times. V gene TRBV9 combines with J gene TRBJ1-5; D perhaps matches TRBD1 (6 bases). Germline CDR1 is SGDLS and CDR2 is YYNGEE. The CDR3 covers 16 residues. V was pared by 0 bases and J by 0 bases, with 10 bases between. The CDR3 region has the DNA TGTGCCAGCAGCGTAGGGCAGGGGAATAGCAATCAGCCCCAGCATTTT. Its protein is CASSVGQGNSNQPQHF. Using reference TRBV9 and TRBJ1-5 for the parts outside the CDR3, the full variable domain is DSGVTQTPKHLITATGQRVTLRCSPRSGDLSVYWYQQSLDQGLQFLIQYYNGEERAKGNILERFSAQQFPDLHSELNLSSLELGDSALYFCASSVGQGNSNQPQHFGDGTRLSIL.

With respect to this clone: A junction boundary mismatches the germline segment, possibly from a read error. The identical CDR3 is also encoded by other nucleotide sequences in the sample. The genes are TRBV7-7 and TRBJ2-3, with D tentatively TRBD2 (6 bases). CDR3 size: 14 residues. CDR1 and CDR2 from the germline V gene are SSHAT and FNYEAQ (reference sequence). CDR3 in amino acids: CASSRAGRTDTQYF. The DNA for the CDR3 is TGTGCTAGCAGCCGGGCGGGACGCACAGATACGCAGTATTTT.

This chain uses TRBV9 with TRBJ2-7; 7 bases align to TRBD2. The germline gives CDR1 SGDLS, CDR2 YYNGEE. The J segment lost 3 bases and the V segment lost 4 bases, leaving 7 bases of the junction unmatched. The CDR3 is made up of 14 amino acids. The DNA for the CDR3 is TGTGCCAGCAGCCCCCTCGGCGGGAGCTACGAGCAGTACTTC. Translation: CASSPLGGSYEQYF.

This clone was seen a handful of times. The chain recombines TRBV11-3 with TRBJ2-2; 8 bases line up with TRBD1. CDR3 size: 14 residues. V was pared by 9 bases and J by 6 bases, with 9 bases of the junction left unmatched. The V gene's germline CDR1 is SGHNT and CDR2 YENEEA. This CDR3 reads CASSRDRKAGELFF. DNA of the CDR3: TGTGCCAGTTCCCGGGACAGGAAAGCCGGGGAGCTGTTTTTT.

The genes are TRBV19 and TRBJ2-1; TRBD2 aligns across 8 bases. With 1 base clipped from V and 9 bases from J, the junction kept 5 bases outside the gene matches. The CDR3 extends over 14 amino acids. Germline V gives CDR1 LNHDA, CDR2 SQIVND (reference sequence). Here the CDR3 reads CASSIAGGLGEQFF. CDR3 DNA: TGTGCCAGTAGTATAGCGGGGGGGCTGGGTGAGCAGTTCTTC.

About this clone itself: Other DNA sequences in the sample encode the same CDR3. V gene TRBV2 combines with J gene TRBJ2-1; D is undetermined. This CDR3 has 11 residues. Between the trimmed V and J ends, which lost 5 bases and 3 bases, there was a span of 2 bases. Germline loops: CDR1 SNHLY, CDR2 FYNNEI. The CDR3 DNA reads as TGTGCCAGCAGTCTCTACAATGAGCAGTTCTTC. It specifies CASSLYNEQFF.

V usage is TRBV7-3 and J usage is TRBJ2-2; D not resolved. Germline-derived CDR1 and CDR2 are SGHTA and FQGTGA. CDR3 length: 15 amino acids. Trimming removed 3 bases from V and 0 bases from J, with 8 bases in between. This chain's CDR3 is CASSFRGTNTGELFF. In DNA, the CDR3 is TGTGCCAGCAGCTTTAGAGGAACGAACACCGGGGAGCTGTTTTTT. The full variable domain, rest sourced from reference TRBV7-3 and TRBJ2-2, is GAGVSQTPSNKVTEKGKYVELRCDPISGHTALYWYRQSLGQGPEFLIYFQGTGAADDSGLPNDRFFAVRPEGSVSTLKIQRTERGDSAVYLCASSFRGTNTGELFFGEGSRLTVL.

This clone was found a few times. The V call is TRBV6-5, the J call TRBJ2-7; 8 bases are shared with TRBD1. The CDR3 totals 14 residues. CDR1 and CDR2 from the germline V gene are MNHEY and SVGAGI. J lost 2 bases, V lost 5 bases, and 5 bases had no gene match. Written as DNA, the CDR3 is TGTGCCAGCAGTCACGGGGACAGGCCCTACGAGCAGTACTTC. Its protein product is CASSHGDRPYEQYF.

This chain joins TRBV6-5 and TRBJ1-2, with TRBD1 matching 8 bases. The length of the CDR3 is 12 residues. The germline CDR1 and CDR2 sequences are MNHEY and SVGAGI. With V trimmed by 8 bases and J by 4 bases, 3 bases remained unmatched. In nucleotides, the CDR3 is TGTGCCAGCCGGACAGGGACCTATGGCTACACCTTC. Translated: CASRTGTYGYTF.

This chain uses TRBV5-4 with TRBJ2-5; D perhaps matches TRBD2 (5 bases). This CDR3 has 15 amino acids. CDR1 and CDR2 from the germline V gene are SGHNT and YYREEE (reference sequence). Trimming stripped 4 bases from V and 1 base from J, with 14 bases between. The CDR3 protein is CASSLESTIQETQYF. In DNA form, the CDR3 reads TGTGCCAGCAGCCTGGAGTCGACTATCCAAGAGACCCAGTACTTC.

This chain uses TRBV28 with TRBJ1-5; the D is unclear. V was pared by 5 bases and J by 4 bases, with 21 bases between. The CDR3 loop spans 17 amino acids. Per germline, CDR1 MDHEN and CDR2 SYDVKM. The CDR3 reads CASSPPLGGRVNQPQHF. The DNA of the CDR3 is TGTGCCAGCAGTCCCCCTCTTGGAGGTCGGGTTAATCAGCCCCAGCATTTT.

The V gene is TRBV2, the J gene TRBJ2-1; TRBD2 aligns across 13 bases. The CDR3 is made up of 18 amino acids. V lost 6 bases to trimming and J lost 6 bases; unmatched junction nucleotides: 14. The V gene's germline CDR1 is SNHLY and CDR2 FYNNEI. In DNA, the CDR3 is TGTGCCAGCAGCATATGGGAGAAACTAGCGGGAGGGCTCAATGAGCAGTTCTTC. Encoded protein: CASSIWEKLAGGLNEQFF. The full variable domain, rest sourced from reference TRBV2 and TRBJ2-1, is EPEVTQTPSHQVTQMGQEVILRCVPISNHLYFYWYRQILGQKVEFLVSFYNNEISEKSEIFDDQFSVERPDGSNFTLKIRSTKLEDSAMYFCASSIWEKLAGGLNEQFFGPGTRLTVL.

This chain connects TRBV28 to TRBJ1-1, with D perhaps matching TRBD1 (6 bases). The CDR3 runs 15 residues. Trimming stripped 3 bases from V and 10 bases from J, with 21 bases between. In germline, CDR1 is MDHEN, CDR2 SYDVKM. CDR3 coding DNA: TGTGCCAGCAGTTTGGTCCAGGGAGGGGGTCGAGGAGCTTTCTTT. This codes for CASSLVQGGGRGAFF.

The rearrangement uses TRBV12-5 and TRBJ1-1; D is uncertain. V was trimmed by 0 bases and J by 1 base, leaving 24 bases between them. The CDR3 runs to 20 residues. Per the germline V gene, CDR1 is LGHNT and CDR2 is FRNRAP. The chain's CDR3 is CASGLVSGSGPGRGNTEAFF. DNA for the CDR3: TGTGCTAGTGGTTTGGTAAGTGGGTCCGGGCCAGGTCGGGGGAACACTGAAGCTTTCTTT.

In DNA form, the CDR3 reads TGTGCCAGCTCACTGGGCGGGACTAGCGGGAGTATCCCGGACCCAGATACGCAGTATTTT. It codes for CASSLGGTSGSIPDPDTQYF. The chain carries TRBV18 and TRBJ2-3, with 14 bases aligning to TRBD2. J gave up 4 bases and V 4 bases, and 16 bases lay outside the gene matches. Germline V gene data show CDR1 as KGHSH and CDR2 as LQKENI. The length of the CDR3 is 20 residues.

The CDR3 sequence is CASSFRTGYSNQPQHF. The DNA for the CDR3 is TGTGCCAGCAGCTTCCGGACAGGATATAGCAATCAGCCCCAGCATTTT. The chain uses TRBV7-2 and TRBJ1-5, with TRBD1 matching 7 bases. Germline V lookup: CDR1 SGHTA, CDR2 FQGNSA. The CDR3 extends over 16 amino acids. The junction had 5 bases not matched to a gene; V was cut back by 3 bases and J by 0 bases. The variable domain in full, completed from reference TRBV7-2 and TRBJ1-5, reads GAGVSQSPSNKVTEKGKDVELRCDPISGHTALYWYRQSLGQGLEFLIYFQGNSAPDKSGLPSDRFSAERTGGSVSTLTIQRTQQEDSAVYLCASSFRTGYSNQPQHFGDGTRLSIL.

V is TRBV9 and J is TRBJ2-1; 10 nucleotides agree with TRBD2. CDR3 length: 16 amino acids. Per germline, CDR1 SGDLS and CDR2 YYNGEE. After removal of 0 bases from V and 4 bases from J, the junction contained 4 bases not matched to a gene. This CDR3 reads CASSVAASGRYNEQFF. CDR3 in DNA: TGTGCCAGCAGCGTAGCTGCTAGCGGGAGATACAATGAGCAGTTCTTC.

A remark on this clone: The junction departs from the called germline gene at one end, perhaps through a read error. The chain employs TRBV7-7 and TRBJ1-1, with unresolved D. This CDR3 has 13 residues. Germline V gene data show CDR1 as SSHAT and CDR2 as FNYEAQ (reference sequence). CDR3 loop: CASSYQSNTEAFF. CDR3 nucleotides: TGTGCTAGCAGCTATCAATCGAACACTGAAGCTTTCTTT.

V gene TRBV6-5 combines with J gene TRBJ1-1; D possibly corresponds to TRBD1 (5 bases). There are 14 residues in the CDR3. V lost 7 bases to trimming and J lost 2 bases, with 14 bases between them. Germline CDR1 and CDR2: MNHEY and SVGAGI. CDR3 in DNA: TGTGCCAGCACCGCGGGGCGTGGAAACACTGAAGCTTTCTTT. Protein product: CASTAGRGNTEAFF.

This chain connects TRBV15 to TRBJ1-5; weak D call: TRBD1 (5 bases). V was trimmed by 1 base and J by 5 bases, leaving 12 bases between them. CDR3 length equals 15 residues. From germline, CDR1 is LNHNV and CDR2 YYDKDF (reference sequence). CDR3 sequence (DNA): TGTGCCACCAGCAGAGCAGACAGAATGGATCAGCCCCAGCATTTT. Its protein product is CATSRADRMDQPQHF.

This chain links TRBV7-9 with TRBJ2-1, with D possibly being TRBD1 (6 bases). Germline V CDR1 and CDR2: SEHNR, FQNEAQ (reference sequence). V lost 3 bases and J 7 bases, leaving 16 bases between the germline ends. The CDR3 loop spans 15 amino acids. CDR3 in amino acids: CASSFPRVGGNEQFF. In DNA form, the CDR3 reads TGTGCCAGCAGCTTTCCCAGGGTAGGGGGTAATGAGCAGTTCTTC.

This clone was seen just once. The chain joins TRBV16 to TRBJ2-1; TRBD1 matches 9 bases. Per germline, CDR1 KGHSY and CDR2 FQNENV. V shed 0 bases and J 7 bases; nucleotides not matched to a gene: 13. The CDR3 sequence is 18 residues long. The CDR3 loop is CASSQSSGWGQGTNEQFF. Written as DNA, the CDR3 is TGTGCCAGCAGCCAATCGTCTGGTTGGGGACAGGGTACGAATGAGCAGTTCTTC. Looking up the rest from reference TRBV16 and TRBJ2-1 gives the full variable domain: GEEVAQTPKHLVRGEGQKAKLYCAPIKGHSYVFWYQQVLKNEFKFLISFQNENVFDETGMPKERFSAKCLPNSPCSLEIQATKLEDSAVYFCASSQSSGWGQGTNEQFFGPGTRLTVL.